This TCR beta chain is from a study of T cells in Graves' hyperthyroidism and ophthalmopathy. V lost 6 bases to trimming and J lost 2 bases; unmatched junction nucleotides: 4. The CDR3 is 15 residues long. The V gene's germline CDR1 is DFQATT and CDR2 SNEGSKA (reference sequence). The CDR3 regions of TCR beta were amplified from RNA transcripts. First-round RT-PCR with HTBI primers amplified the TCR CDR3 region. A single record per CDR3 protein comes from TCRdb applying MiXCR to the multiplex PCR reads. This table has approximately 870,000 distinct CDR3 sequences, more than 30% appearing once. This clonotype was found a few times.

The clonotype originates from a man between 18 and 29 years old with Graves' hyperthyroidism. Specimen: blood. The chain uses TRBV20-1 and TRBJ2-5; 15 positions match TRBD2. This CDR3 is CSAQGLAGGQETQYF. The CDR3 DNA follows: TGCAGTGCCCAGGGACTAGCGGGGGGACAAGAGACCCAGTACTTC.